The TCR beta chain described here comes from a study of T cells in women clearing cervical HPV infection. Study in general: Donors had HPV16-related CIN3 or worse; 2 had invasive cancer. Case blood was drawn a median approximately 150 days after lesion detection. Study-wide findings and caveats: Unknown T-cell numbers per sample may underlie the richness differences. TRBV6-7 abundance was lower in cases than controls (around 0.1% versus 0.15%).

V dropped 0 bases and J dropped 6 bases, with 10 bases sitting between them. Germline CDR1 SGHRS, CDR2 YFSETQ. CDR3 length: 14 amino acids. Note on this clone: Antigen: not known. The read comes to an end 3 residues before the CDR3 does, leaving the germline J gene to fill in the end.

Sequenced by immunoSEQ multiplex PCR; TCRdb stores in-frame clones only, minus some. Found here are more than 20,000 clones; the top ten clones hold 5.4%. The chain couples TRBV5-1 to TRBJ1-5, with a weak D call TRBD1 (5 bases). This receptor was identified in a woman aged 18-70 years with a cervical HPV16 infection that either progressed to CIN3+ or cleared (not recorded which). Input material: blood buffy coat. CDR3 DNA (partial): TGCGCCAGCAGCTTGGTGGGGCTCGGTCAGCCC. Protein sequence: CASSLVGLGQP. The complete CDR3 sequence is CASSLVGLGQPQHF. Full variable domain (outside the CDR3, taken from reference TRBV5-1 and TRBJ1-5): KAGVTQTPRYLIKTRGQQVTLSCSPISGHRSVSWYQQTPGQGLQFLFEYFSETQRNKGNFPGRFSGRQFSNSRSEMNVSTLELGDSALYLCASSLVGLGQPQHFGDGTRLSIL.